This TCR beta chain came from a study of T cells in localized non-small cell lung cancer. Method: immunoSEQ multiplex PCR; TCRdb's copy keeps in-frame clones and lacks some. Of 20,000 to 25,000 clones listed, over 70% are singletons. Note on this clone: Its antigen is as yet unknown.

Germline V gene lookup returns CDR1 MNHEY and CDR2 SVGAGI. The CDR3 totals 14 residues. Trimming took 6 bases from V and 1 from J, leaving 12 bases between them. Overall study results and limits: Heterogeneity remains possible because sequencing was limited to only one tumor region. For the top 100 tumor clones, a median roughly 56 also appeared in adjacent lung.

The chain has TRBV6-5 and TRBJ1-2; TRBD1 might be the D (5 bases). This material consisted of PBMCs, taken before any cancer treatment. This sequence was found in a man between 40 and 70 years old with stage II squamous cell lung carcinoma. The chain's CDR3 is CASRFRGSNYGYTF. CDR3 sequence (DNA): TGTGCCAGCAGATTCCGGGGGAGTAACTATGGCTACACCTTC.